The rows below give T cell receptor beta chains drawn from one sample of a study of control samples from healthy donors and cancer patients. Repertoires were generated with immunoSEQ multiplex PCR, while TCRdb's copy carries only in-frame clones and drops some. The sample carries 100,000 to 150,000 clones, roughly 90% recorded once. What was sequenced was blood. These receptors all stem from a man aged 50 to 60 in good health. Both conserved end residues are part of each CDR3. Fields, in order: D gene, clone size, J gene, CDR3 length, V gene, CDR3 protein, CDR3 DNA. A D gene is named only where the DNA matches it firmly. Size values are once, few and many counts, or a class for expanded clones, and some rows have none.

d_gene: .; abundance: .; j_gene: TRBJ1-2; len: 14; v_gene: TRBV5-1; CDR3aa: CASSLGSGVRGYTF; CDR3nt: TGCGCCAGCAGCTTGGGGTCGGGGGTGAGGGGCTACACCTTC
d_gene: TRBD1; abundance: .; j_gene: TRBJ2-7; len: 14; v_gene: TRBV10-3; CDR3aa: CAISESGTGDEQYF; CDR3nt: TGTGCCATCAGTGAGTCTGGGACAGGGGACGAGCAGTACTTC
d_gene: .; abundance: .; j_gene: TRBJ1-1; len: 15; v_gene: TRBV10-2; CDR3aa: CASSERGLMNTEAFF; CDR3nt: TGCGCCAGCAGTGAACGGGGACTCATGAACACTGAAGCTTTCTTT
d_gene: .; abundance: .; j_gene: TRBJ1-2; len: 15; v_gene: TRBV18; CDR3aa: CASSPVDSFDYGYTF; CDR3nt: TGTGCCAGCTCCCCTGTGGACAGTTTTGACTATGGCTACACCTTC
d_gene: TRBD1; abundance: .; j_gene: TRBJ1-1; len: 17; v_gene: TRBV5-4; CDR3aa: CASSRDRGEGMNTEAFF; CDR3nt: TGTGCCAGCAGCCGCGACAGGGGGGAAGGAATGAACACTGAAGCTTTCTTT
d_gene: .; abundance: .; j_gene: TRBJ2-1; len: 13; v_gene: TRBV12-3/TRBV12-4; CDR3aa: CASRSREVDEQFF; CDR3nt: TGTGCCAGCAGATCCAGGGAGGTGGATGAGCAGTTCTTC
d_gene: TRBD1; abundance: .; j_gene: TRBJ1-6; len: 13; v_gene: TRBV30; CDR3aa: CAWRAQGGPPLHF; CDR3nt: TGTGCCTGGAGAGCCCAAGGGGGCCCACCCCTCCACTTT
d_gene: .; abundance: .; j_gene: TRBJ1-5; len: 13; v_gene: TRBV30; CDR3aa: CAWRGQQNQPQHF; CDR3nt: TGTGCCTGGAGAGGACAGCAGAATCAGCCCCAGCATTTT
d_gene: .; abundance: .; j_gene: TRBJ1-1; len: 17; v_gene: TRBV2; CDR3aa: CASSETSGKSWNTEAFF; CDR3nt: TGTGCCAGCAGTGAAACGTCAGGGAAGAGTTGGAACACTGAAGCTTTCTTT
d_gene: TRBD2; abundance: .; j_gene: TRBJ2-1; len: 14; v_gene: TRBV29-1; CDR3aa: CRVSGGAAYNEQFF; CDR3nt: TGCAGAGTTAGCGGGGGGGCGGCCTACAATGAGCAGTTCTTC
d_gene: TRBD1; abundance: .; j_gene: TRBJ1-2; len: 15; v_gene: TRBV18; CDR3aa: CASSPVPGQGYGYTF; CDR3nt: TGTGCCAGCTCACCCGTCCCGGGACAGGGCTATGGCTACACCTTC
d_gene: .; abundance: .; j_gene: TRBJ1-1; len: 13; v_gene: TRBV5-4; CDR3aa: CASSSGVNTEAFF; CDR3nt: TGTGCCAGCAGTTCAGGGGTGAACACTGAAGCTTTCTTT
d_gene: .; abundance: .; j_gene: TRBJ2-7; len: 15; v_gene: TRBV19; CDR3aa: CASSSRALSSYEQYF; CDR3nt: TGTGCCAGTAGTTCCAGGGCGTTGAGCTCCTACGAGCAGTACTTC
d_gene: TRBD1; abundance: .; j_gene: TRBJ1-2; len: 13; v_gene: TRBV2; CDR3aa: CASGGDRNYGYTF; CDR3nt: TGTGCCAGCGGTGGGGACAGAAACTATGGCTACACCTTC
d_gene: .; abundance: .; j_gene: TRBJ2-7; len: 11; v_gene: TRBV5-6; CDR3aa: CASSFIYEQYF; CDR3nt: TGTGCCAGCAGCTTCATCTACGAGCAGTACTTC
d_gene: .; abundance: .; j_gene: TRBJ2-1; len: 16; v_gene: TRBV3-1/TRBV3-2; CDR3aa: CASSQDGLVSRNEQFF; CDR3nt: TGTGCCAGCAGCCAAGACGGCCTAGTTTCCCGCAATGAGCAGTTCTTC
d_gene: .; abundance: .; j_gene: TRBJ1-1; len: 13; v_gene: TRBV3-1/TRBV3-2; CDR3aa: CASSPNSNTEAFF; CDR3nt: TGTGCCAGCAGCCCCAACAGTAACACTGAAGCTTTCTTT
d_gene: TRBD2; abundance: .; j_gene: TRBJ2-7; len: 15; v_gene: TRBV7-2; CDR3aa: CASSLGSGGGYEQYF; CDR3nt: TGTGCCAGCAGCTTAGGAAGCGGGGGGGGATACGAGCAGTACTTC
d_gene: .; abundance: .; j_gene: TRBJ1-4; len: 16; v_gene: TRBV4-3; CDR3aa: CASSPSGRPTSGKLFF; CDR3nt: TGCGCCAGCAGCCCCTCTGGAAGACCAACGAGTGGAAAACTGTTTTTT
d_gene: .; abundance: once; j_gene: TRBJ2-1; len: 16; v_gene: TRBV15; CDR3aa: CATSRLRGEGYNEQFF; CDR3nt: TGTGCCACCAGCAGGCTCCGGGGAGAGGGGTACAATGAGCAGTTCTTC
d_gene: .; abundance: .; j_gene: TRBJ2-3; len: 13; v_gene: TRBV7-2; CDR3aa: CASSLGPTDTQYF; CDR3nt: TGTGCCAGCAGCCTGGGGCCCACAGATACGCAGTATTTT
d_gene: .; abundance: .; j_gene: TRBJ2-5; len: 15; v_gene: TRBV3-1/TRBV3-2; CDR3aa: CASSQDEVWQETQYF; CDR3nt: TGTGCCAGCAGCCAAGATGAGGTTTGGCAAGAGACCCAGTACTTC
d_gene: TRBD1; abundance: .; j_gene: TRBJ1-3; len: 16; v_gene: TRBV18; CDR3aa: CASSPTTGGPGNTIYF; CDR3nt: TGTGCCAGCTCACCCACGACAGGGGGACCTGGAAACACCATATATTTT
d_gene: .; abundance: .; j_gene: TRBJ1-5; len: 14; v_gene: TRBV20-1; CDR3aa: CSASVGGGNQPQHF; CDR3nt: TGCAGTGCTAGTGTCGGCGGAGGCAATCAGCCCCAGCATTTT
d_gene: TRBD1; abundance: .; j_gene: TRBJ1-6; len: 15; v_gene: TRBV6-2/TRBV6-3; CDR3aa: CASSYSGTDNSPLHF; CDR3nt: TGTGCCAGCAGTTACTCCGGGACAGATAATTCACCCCTCCACTTT
d_gene: .; abundance: .; j_gene: TRBJ1-2; len: 11; v_gene: TRBV20-1; CDR3aa: CSAKIDYGYTF; CDR3nt: TGCAGTGCTAAAATAGACTATGGCTACACCTTC
d_gene: TRBD1; abundance: .; j_gene: TRBJ1-2; len: 14; v_gene: TRBV5-1; CDR3aa: CASSLSGQGVGYTF; CDR3nt: TGCGCCAGCAGCTTGTCTGGACAGGGTGTTGGCTACACCTTC
d_gene: .; abundance: .; j_gene: TRBJ2-1; len: 16; v_gene: TRBV9; CDR3aa: CASSVGRGQSYNEQFF; CDR3nt: TGTGCCAGCAGCGTAGGGAGAGGACAGTCCTACAATGAGCAGTTCTTC
d_gene: .; abundance: .; j_gene: TRBJ1-2; len: 16; v_gene: TRBV27; CDR3aa: CASSLSKSKINYGYTF; CDR3nt: TGTGCCAGCAGTTTATCGAAGAGCAAGATTAACTATGGCTACACCTTC